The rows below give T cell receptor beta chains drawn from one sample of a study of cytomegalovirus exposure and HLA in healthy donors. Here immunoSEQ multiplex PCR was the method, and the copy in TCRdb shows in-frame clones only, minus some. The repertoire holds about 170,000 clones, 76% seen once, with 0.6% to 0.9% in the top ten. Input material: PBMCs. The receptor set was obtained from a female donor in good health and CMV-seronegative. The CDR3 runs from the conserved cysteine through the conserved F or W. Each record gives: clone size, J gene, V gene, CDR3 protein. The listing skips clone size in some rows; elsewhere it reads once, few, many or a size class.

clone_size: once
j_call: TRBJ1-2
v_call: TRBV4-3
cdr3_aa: CASSQILDRGRGGYTF

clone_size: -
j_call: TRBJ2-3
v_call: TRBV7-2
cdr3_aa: CASSLGLAGADTQYF

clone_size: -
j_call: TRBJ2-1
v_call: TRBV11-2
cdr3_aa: CASSLGLRRRSYNEQFF

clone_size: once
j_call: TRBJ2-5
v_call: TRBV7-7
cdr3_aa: CASSLGLRETQYF

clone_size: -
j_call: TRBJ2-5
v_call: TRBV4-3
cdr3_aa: CAQGPGIQETQYF

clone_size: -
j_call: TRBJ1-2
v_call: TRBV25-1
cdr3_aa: CASSVPGQGGYTF

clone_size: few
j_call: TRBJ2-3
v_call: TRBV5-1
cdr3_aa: CASSYRTGDTQYF

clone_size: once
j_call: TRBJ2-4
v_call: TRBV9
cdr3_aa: CASSLTDRLNIQYF

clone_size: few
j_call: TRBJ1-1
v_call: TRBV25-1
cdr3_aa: CASNRFSDTEAFF

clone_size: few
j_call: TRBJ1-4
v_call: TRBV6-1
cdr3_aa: CASSSGRQGGEKLFF

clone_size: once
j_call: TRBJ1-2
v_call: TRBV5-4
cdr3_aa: CASSLSPGSTNYGYTF

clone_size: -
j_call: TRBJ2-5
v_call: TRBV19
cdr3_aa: CASSSDRAVETQYF

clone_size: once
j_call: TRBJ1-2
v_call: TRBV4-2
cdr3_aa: CASSQDRPGDGYTF

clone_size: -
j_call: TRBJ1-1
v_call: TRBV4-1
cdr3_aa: CASSPGQGAMGTEAFF

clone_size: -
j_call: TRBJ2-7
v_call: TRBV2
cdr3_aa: CASSESGKITKQYF

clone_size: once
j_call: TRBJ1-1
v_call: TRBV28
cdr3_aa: CASRGQGDTEAFF

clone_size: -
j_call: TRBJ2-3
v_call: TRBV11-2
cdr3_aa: CASSRRTSGSTDTQYF

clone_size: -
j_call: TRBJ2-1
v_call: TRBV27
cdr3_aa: CASSLTPGTHFEQFF

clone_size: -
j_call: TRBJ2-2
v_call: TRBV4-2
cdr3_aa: CASSQDLSFGSTGELFF

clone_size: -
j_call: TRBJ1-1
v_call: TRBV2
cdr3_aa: CASDPVGGLNTEAFF

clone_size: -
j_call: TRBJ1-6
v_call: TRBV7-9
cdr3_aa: CASSRAGPPLHF

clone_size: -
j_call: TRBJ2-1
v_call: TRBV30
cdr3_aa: CAWSVILAGSNEQFF

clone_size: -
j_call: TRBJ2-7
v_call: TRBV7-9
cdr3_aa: CASSQVGDYEQYF

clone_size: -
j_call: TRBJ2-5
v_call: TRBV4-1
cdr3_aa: CASSQSGQGAGANKETQYF

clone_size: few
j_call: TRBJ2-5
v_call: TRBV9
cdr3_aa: CASSVGTVHQETQYF

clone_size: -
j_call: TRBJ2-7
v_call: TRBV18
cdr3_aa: CASSPYGTSYEQYF